The following is a T cell receptor (beta chain) sequence with its context. The data derive from a study of siplizumab effects on memory and regulatory T cells. Sequencing was performed with immunoSEQ multiplex PCR; in TCRdb, only in-frame clones are kept and a portion is missing. The table lists about 26,000 clones, 84% of them singletons, with about 22% in the top ten. The ends were cut back, 4 bases at V and 1 base at J, with 14 bases in the middle. Germline V gives CDR1 MGHRA, CDR2 YSYEKL. The CDR3 has 16 residues. Material: memory CD4+ T cells sorted from blood. V gene TRBV4-1 combines with J gene TRBJ1-5; possibly TRBD1 for D (6 bases). The source of this sequence is a human donor in good health. As DNA, the CDR3 is TGCGCCAGCAGCCGAGAAGAGGGGGAGAGCAATCAGCCCCAGCATTTT. Its protein product is CASSREEGESNQPQHF.